This TCR beta chain was recorded in a study of response to subunit inactivated influenza vaccine. This CDR3 comprises 14 residues. The germline gives CDR1 DFQATT, CDR2 SNEGSKA (reference sequence). V lost 5 bases, J lost 6 bases, and 19 bases lay in between. In this sample, this clonotype turned up a few times. TCRdb used MiXCR to reprocess the RT-PCR reads, holding one entry per CDR3 protein. The data show about 780,000 distinct CDR3 sequences, with about a fifth seen just once and around 9.9% held by the top ten. The source material was PBMCs from blood, sampled about 5 days after vaccination. V gene TRBV20-1 combines with J gene TRBJ2-5, with D perhaps being TRBD1 or TRBD2 (6 bases each). This clonotype originated in a man between 45 and 60 years old who received an inactivated influenza vaccine. The CDR3 coding sequence is TGCAGTGCTCCTCCCTTAGGGGGGTTTCAGACCCAGTACTTC. Translation: CSAPPLGGFQTQYF.